Listed here is a single T cell receptor (beta chain). The sample originates from a study of blood T cells in healthy people across ages. Staff drew roughly 10 milliliters of peripheral blood from each donor. Germline V gene data show CDR1 as MNHEY and CDR2 as SMNVEV (reference sequence). The CDR3 runs 15 residues. Trimming took 5 bases from V and 8 from J, leaving 19 bases between them. Through a sample-barcoded 5' primer and a J-beta primer mix, a second PCR was run for 7 to 11 cycles. MiXCR, run by TCRdb on the 5' RACE reads, gives a single entry per CDR3 protein. The data contain more than 1 million distinct CDR3 sequences, 45% of them singletons.

The clonotype originates from a woman between 55 and 75 years old in good health. Sequenced: blood. This chain joins TRBV27 and TRBJ2-1, with D tentatively TRBD2 (6 bases). The CDR3 region is CASSLPRGGKDEQFF. CDR3 nucleotides: TGTGCCAGCAGTCTCCCGCGGGGTGGGAAGGATGAGCAGTTCTTC.